The T cell receptor (beta chain) described here comes from a study of cytomegalovirus exposure and HLA in healthy donors. Germline CDR1 is DFQATT and CDR2 is SNEGSKA (reference sequence). V was clipped by 6 bases and J by 4 bases, with 8 bases between them. There are 11 residues in the CDR3. Study results and caveats: The authors listed 150 to 200 TCR beta chains as cytomegalovirus-associated.

In the PCR, 60 Vbeta and 13 Jbeta primers were used. TCRdb's table, derived via immunoSEQ multiplex PCR, lists solely in-frame clones and lacks some. Of roughly 100,000 clones in the sample, roughly 70% were seen once. On this clone: The antigen is not known.

Sequenced input: PBMCs. The TCR comes from a male donor in good health and CMV-seropositive. This chain uses TRBV20-1 with TRBJ2-3; D gene uncertain. The CDR3 nucleotides read TGCAGTGCCCTGCCGGCAGATACGCAGTATTTT. Translating it yields CSALPADTQYF.